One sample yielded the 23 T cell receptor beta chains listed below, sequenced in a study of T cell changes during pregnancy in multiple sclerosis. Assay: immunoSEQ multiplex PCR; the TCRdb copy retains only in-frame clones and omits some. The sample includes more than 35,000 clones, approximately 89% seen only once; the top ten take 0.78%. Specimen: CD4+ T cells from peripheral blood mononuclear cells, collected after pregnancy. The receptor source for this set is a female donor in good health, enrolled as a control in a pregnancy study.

The CDR3 sequence: CASSLRVQRGDNEQFF. The CDR3, as DNA: TGTGCCAGCAGCTTACGGGTCCAGCGGGGGGACAATGAGCAGTTCTTC. The J gene is TRBJ2-1, the V gene TRBV7-9; TRBD2 agrees at 9 bases. The CDR3 is made up of 16 amino acids. From germline, CDR1 is SEHNR and CDR2 FQNEAQ (reference sequence). Trimming cost V 2 bases and J 5 bases; bases outside gene matches: 7.

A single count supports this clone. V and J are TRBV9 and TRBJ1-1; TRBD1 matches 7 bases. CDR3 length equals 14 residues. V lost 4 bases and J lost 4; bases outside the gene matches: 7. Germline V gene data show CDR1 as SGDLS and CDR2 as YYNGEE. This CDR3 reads CASSLTGVSTEAFF. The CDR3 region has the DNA TGTGCCAGCAGCCTCACAGGGGTCTCCACTGAAGCTTTCTTT.

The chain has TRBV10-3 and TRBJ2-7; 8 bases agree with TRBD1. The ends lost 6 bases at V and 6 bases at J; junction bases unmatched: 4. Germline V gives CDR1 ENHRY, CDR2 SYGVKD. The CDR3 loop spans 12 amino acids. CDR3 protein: CAIRDRAGEQYF. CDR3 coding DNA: TGTGCCATCAGGGACAGGGCGGGCGAGCAGTACTTC.

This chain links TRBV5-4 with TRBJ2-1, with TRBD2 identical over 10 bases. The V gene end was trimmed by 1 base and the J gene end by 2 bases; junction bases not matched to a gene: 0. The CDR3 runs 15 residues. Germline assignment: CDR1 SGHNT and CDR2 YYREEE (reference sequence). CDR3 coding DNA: TGTGCCAGCAGCTTGAGCGGGGGGGCCTACAATGAGCAGTTCTTC. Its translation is CASSLSGGAYNEQFF.

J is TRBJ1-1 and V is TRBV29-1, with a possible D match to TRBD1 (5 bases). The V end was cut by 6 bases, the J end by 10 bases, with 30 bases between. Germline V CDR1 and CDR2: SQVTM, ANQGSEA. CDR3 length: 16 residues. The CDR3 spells CSVTRGSGVKGRGAFF. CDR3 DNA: TGCAGCGTGACCCGGGGGTCTGGGGTTAAAGGTAGAGGAGCTTTCTTT.

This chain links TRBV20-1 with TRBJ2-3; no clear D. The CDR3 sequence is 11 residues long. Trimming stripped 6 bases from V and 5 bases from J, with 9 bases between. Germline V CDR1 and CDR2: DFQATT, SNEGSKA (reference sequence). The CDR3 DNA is TGCAGTGCCCCCCCCAAAGATACGCAGTATTTT. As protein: CSAPPKDTQYF.

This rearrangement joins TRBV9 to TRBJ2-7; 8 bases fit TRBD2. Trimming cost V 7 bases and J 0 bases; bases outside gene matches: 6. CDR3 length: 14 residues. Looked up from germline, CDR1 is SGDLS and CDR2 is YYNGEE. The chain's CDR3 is CASASGRSSYEQYF. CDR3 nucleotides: TGTGCCAGCGCTAGCGGGCGGAGCTCCTACGAGCAGTACTTC.

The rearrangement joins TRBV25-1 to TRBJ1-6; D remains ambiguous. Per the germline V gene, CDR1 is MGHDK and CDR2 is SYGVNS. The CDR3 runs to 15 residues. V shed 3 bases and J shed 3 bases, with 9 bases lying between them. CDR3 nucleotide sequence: TGTGCCAGCAGTGATGCCTCTATCTATAATTCACCCCTCCACTTT. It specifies CASSDASIYNSPLHF.

The CDR3 sequence: CASTPRVGAIYNEQFF. The CDR3 DNA sequence: TGCGCCAGCACCCCTCGCGTGGGAGCTATTTACAATGAGCAGTTCTTC. The chain couples TRBV5-1 to TRBJ2-1; a possible D gene is TRBD2 (5 bases). Germline V gives CDR1 SGHRS, CDR2 YFSETQ. Trimming took off 6 bases at V and 4 bases at J, with 20 bases between the two ends. The length of the CDR3 is 16 residues.

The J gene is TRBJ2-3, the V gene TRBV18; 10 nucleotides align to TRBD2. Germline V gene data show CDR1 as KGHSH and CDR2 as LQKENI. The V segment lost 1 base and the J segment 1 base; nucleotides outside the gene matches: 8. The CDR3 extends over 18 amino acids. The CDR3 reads CASSPQLAGAGGTDTQYF. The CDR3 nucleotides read TGTGCCAGCTCACCACAGCTAGCGGGAGCGGGTGGCACAGATACGCAGTATTTT.

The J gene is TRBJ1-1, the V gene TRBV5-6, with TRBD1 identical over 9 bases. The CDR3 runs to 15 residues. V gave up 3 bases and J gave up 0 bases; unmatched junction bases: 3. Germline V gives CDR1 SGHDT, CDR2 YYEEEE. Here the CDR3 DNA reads TGTGCCAGCAGCTGGGGACAGGGTTTGAACACTGAAGCTTTCTTT. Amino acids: CASSWGQGLNTEAFF. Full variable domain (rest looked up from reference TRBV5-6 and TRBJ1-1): DAGVTQSPTHLIKTRGQQVTLRCSPKSGHDTVSWYQQALGQGPQFIFQYYEEEERQRGNFPDRFSGHQFPNYSSELNVNALLLGDSALYLCASSWGQGLNTEAFFGQGTRLTVV.

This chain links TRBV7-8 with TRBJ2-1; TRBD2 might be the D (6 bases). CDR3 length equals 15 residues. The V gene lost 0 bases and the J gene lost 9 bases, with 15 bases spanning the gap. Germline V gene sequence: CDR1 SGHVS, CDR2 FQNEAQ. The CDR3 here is CASSLAKAGSVEQFF. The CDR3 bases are TGTGCCAGCAGCTTAGCAAAGGCGGGAAGTGTTGAGCAGTTCTTC.

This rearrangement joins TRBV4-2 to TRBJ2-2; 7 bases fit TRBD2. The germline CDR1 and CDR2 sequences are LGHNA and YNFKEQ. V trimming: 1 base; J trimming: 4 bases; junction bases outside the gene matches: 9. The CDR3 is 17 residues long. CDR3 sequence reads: CASSQGEGWSGTGELFF. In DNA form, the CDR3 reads TGTGCCAGCAGCCAAGGGGAGGGGTGGTCGGGCACCGGGGAGCTGTTTTTT.

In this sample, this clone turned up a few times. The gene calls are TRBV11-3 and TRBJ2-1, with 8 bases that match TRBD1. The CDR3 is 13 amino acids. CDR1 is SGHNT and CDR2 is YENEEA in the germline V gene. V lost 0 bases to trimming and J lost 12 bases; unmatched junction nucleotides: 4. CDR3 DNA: TGTGCCAGCAGCTTAGACTCCGGGACAGGGCAGTTCTTC. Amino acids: CASSLDSGTGQFF.

CDR3 region: CASSLQLQGAEAFF. In DNA form, the CDR3 reads TGTGCCAGCAGTTTACAGCTACAGGGGGCTGAAGCTTTCTTT. The V gene is TRBV27, the J gene TRBJ1-1, with TRBD1 identical over 8 bases. The CDR3 runs 14 residues. J lost 6 bases, V lost 2 bases, and 5 bases had no gene match. The germline CDR1 and CDR2 sequences are MNHEY and SMNVEV (reference sequence).

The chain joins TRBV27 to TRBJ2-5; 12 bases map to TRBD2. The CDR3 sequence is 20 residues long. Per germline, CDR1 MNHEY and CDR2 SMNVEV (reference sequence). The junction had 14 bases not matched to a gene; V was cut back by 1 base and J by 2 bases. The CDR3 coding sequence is TGTGCCAGCAGTTTATTGACTAGCGGGAGCCCCTGGGGTCTACAAGAGACCCAGTACTTC. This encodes CASSLLTSGSPWGLQETQYF.

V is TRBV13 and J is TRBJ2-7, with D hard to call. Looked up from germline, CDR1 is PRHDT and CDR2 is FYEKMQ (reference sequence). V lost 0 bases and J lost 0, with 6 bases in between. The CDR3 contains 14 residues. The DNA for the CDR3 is TGTGCCAGCAGCTTAGGACTAACCTCCTACGAGCAGTACTTC. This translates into CASSLGLTSYEQYF. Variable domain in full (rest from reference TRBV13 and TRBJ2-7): AAGVIQSPRHLIKEKRETATLKCYPIPRHDTVYWYQQGPGQDPQFLISFYEKMQSDKGSIPDRFSAQQFSDYHSELNMSSLELGDSALYFCASSLGLTSYEQYFGPGTRLTVT.

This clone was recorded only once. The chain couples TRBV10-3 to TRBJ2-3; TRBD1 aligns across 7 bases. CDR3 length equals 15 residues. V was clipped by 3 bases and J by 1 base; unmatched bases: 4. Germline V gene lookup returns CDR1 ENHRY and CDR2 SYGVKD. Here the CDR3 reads CAISESDRGTDTQYF. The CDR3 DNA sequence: TGTGCCATCAGTGAATCCGACAGGGGCACAGATACGCAGTATTTT.

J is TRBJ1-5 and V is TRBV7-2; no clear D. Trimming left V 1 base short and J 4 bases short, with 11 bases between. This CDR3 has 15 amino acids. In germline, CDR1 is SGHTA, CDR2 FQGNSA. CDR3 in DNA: TGTGCCAGCAGCTTAGGAATTTCGGGAAATCAGCCCCAGCATTTT. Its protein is CASSLGISGNQPQHF. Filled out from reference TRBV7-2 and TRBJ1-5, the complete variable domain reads GAGVSQSPSNKVTEKGKDVELRCDPISGHTALYWYRQSLGQGLEFLIYFQGNSAPDKSGLPSDRFSAERTGGSVSTLTIQRTQQEDSAVYLCASSLGISGNQPQHFGDGTRLSIL.

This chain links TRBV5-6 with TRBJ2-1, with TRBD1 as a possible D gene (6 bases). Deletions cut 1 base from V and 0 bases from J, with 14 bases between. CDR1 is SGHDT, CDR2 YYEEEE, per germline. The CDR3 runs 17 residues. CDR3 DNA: TGTGCCAGCAGCTTGATTCATACAGGGAGCTCCTACAATGAGCAGTTCTTC. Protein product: CASSLIHTGSSYNEQFF.

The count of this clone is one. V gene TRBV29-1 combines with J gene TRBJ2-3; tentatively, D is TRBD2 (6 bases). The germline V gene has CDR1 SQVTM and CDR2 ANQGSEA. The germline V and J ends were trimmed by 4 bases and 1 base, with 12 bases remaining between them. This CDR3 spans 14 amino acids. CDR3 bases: TGCAGCGTTGGTCGGCGGGGCCGCACAGATACGCAGTATTTT. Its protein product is CSVGRRGRTDTQYF.

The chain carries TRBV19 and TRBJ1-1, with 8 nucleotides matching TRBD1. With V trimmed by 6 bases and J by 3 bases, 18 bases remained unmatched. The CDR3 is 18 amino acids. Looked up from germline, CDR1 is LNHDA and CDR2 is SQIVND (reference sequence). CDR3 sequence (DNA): TGTGCCAGTAGCCCATACCGCCCCGACAGGGGATACGACACTGAAGCTTTCTTT. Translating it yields CASSPYRPDRGYDTEAFF.

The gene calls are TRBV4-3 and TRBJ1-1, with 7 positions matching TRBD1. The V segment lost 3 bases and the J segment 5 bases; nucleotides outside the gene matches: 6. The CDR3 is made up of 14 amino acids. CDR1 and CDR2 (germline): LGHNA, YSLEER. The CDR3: CASSQLQGITEAFF. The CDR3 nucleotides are TGCGCCAGCAGCCAGTTACAGGGGATTACTGAAGCTTTCTTT.